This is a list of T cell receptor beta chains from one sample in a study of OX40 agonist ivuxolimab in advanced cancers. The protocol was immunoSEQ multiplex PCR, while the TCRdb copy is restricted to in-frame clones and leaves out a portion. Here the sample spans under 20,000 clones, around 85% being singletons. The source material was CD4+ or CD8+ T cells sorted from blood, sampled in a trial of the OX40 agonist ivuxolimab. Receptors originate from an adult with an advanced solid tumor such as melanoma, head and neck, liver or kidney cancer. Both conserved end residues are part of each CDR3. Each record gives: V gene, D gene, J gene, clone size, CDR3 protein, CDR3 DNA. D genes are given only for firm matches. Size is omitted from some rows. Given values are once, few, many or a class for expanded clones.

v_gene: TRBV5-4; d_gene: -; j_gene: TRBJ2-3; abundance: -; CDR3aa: CASTSPSGTDTQYF; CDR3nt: TGTGCCAGCACCTCACCTAGCGGCACAGATACGCAGTATTTT
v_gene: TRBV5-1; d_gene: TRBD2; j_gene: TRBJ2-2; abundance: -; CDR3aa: CASSLAAAGVTGELFF; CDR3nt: TGCGCCAGCAGCTTGGCCGCAGCGGGAGTTACCGGGGAGCTGTTTTTT
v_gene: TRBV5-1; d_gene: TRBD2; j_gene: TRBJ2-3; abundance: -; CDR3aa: CASSLRAGDFLSPDTQYF; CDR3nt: TGCGCCAGCAGCTTGCGAGCGGGGGATTTTCTGAGCCCAGATACGCAGTATTTT
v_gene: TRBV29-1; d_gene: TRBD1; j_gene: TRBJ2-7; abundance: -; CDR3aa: CSGRQGTYEQYF; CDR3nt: TGCAGCGGACGACAGGGGACCTACGAGCAGTACTTC
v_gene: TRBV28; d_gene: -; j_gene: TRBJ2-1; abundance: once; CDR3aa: CAIRGDFHNEQFF; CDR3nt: TGTGCGATCAGGGGAGACTTTCACAATGAGCAGTTCTTC
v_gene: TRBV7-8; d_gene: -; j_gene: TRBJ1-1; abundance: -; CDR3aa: CASGSTGTKNTEAFF; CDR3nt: TGTGCCAGCGGGTCTACCGGGACAAAGAACACTGAAGCTTTCTTT
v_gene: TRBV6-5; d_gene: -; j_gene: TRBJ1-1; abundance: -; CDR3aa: CASSLTDNTEAFF; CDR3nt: TGTGCCAGCAGCTTGACAGACAACACTGAAGCTTTCTTT
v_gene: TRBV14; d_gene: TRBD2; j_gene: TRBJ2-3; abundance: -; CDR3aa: CASSLRYASGSVGDTQYF; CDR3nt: TGTGCCAGCAGCCTGAGATATGCTAGCGGGAGTGTCGGAGATACGCAGTATTTT
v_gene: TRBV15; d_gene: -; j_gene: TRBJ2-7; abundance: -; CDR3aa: CATSRESRGPYEQYF; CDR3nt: TGTGCCACCAGCAGAGAATCCCGGGGCCCCTACGAGCAGTACTTC
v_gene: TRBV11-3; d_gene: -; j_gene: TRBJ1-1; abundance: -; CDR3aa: CASSLVAVWSGRGAEAFF; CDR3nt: TGTGCCAGCAGCTTAGTAGCCGTCTGGTCGGGGAGAGGGGCTGAAGCTTTCTTT
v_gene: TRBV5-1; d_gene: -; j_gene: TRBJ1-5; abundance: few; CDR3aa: CASSLLGGQNQPQHF; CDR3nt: TGCGCCAGCAGCTTGTTGGGGGGGCAAAATCAGCCCCAGCATTTT
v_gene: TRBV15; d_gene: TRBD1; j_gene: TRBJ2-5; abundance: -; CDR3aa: CATSRDHVTGGPEVRMVQYF; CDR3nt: TGTGCCACCAGCAGAGATCATGTGACAGGGGGCCCCGAGGTAAGAATGGTCCAGTACTTC
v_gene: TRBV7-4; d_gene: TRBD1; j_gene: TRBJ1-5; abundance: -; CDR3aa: CASSLGRRQGIDQPQHF; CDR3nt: TGTGCCAGCAGCTTAGGTAGGCGACAGGGAATCGATCAGCCCCAGCATTTT
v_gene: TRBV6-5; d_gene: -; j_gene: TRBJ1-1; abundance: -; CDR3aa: CASSYGAWGSNTEAFF; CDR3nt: TGTGCCAGCAGTTACGGCGCGTGGGGATCGAACACTGAAGCTTTCTTT
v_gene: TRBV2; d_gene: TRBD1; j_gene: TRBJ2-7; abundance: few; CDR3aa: CASDRTGSYEQYF; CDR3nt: TGTGCCAGCGACCGGACAGGCTCCTACGAGCAGTACTTC
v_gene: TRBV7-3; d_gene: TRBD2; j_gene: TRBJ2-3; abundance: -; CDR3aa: CASSLRGLAGGFLTDTQYF; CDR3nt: TGTGCCAGCAGCTTAAGAGGGCTAGCGGGAGGGTTTTTAACAGATACGCAGTATTTT
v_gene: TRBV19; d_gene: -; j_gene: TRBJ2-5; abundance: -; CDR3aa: CASSISGAPGETQYF; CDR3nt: TGTGCCAGTAGTATTTCCGGGGCTCCCGGGGAGACCCAGTACTTC
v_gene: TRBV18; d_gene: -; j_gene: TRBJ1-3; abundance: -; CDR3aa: CASSPPSLGNTIYF; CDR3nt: TGTGCCAGCTCACCACCGAGCCTTGGAAACACCATATATTTT
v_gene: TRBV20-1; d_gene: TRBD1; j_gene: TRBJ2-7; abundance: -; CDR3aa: CSAQGVGAQYF; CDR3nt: TGCAGTGCTCAGGGGGTCGGGGCCCAGTACTTC
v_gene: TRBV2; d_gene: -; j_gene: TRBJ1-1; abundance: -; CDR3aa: CASETGLNTEAFF; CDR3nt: TGTGCCAGCGAGACAGGCCTGAACACTGAAGCTTTCTTT
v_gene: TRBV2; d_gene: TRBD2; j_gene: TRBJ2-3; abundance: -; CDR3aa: CASSFSGGAETDTQYF; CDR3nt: TGTGCCAGCAGCTTTAGCGGGGGGGCGGAGACAGATACGCAGTATTTT
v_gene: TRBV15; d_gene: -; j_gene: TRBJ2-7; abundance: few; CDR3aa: CATSSNRVESYEQYF; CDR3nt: TGTGCCACCAGCAGCAACAGGGTGGAGTCCTACGAGCAGTACTTC
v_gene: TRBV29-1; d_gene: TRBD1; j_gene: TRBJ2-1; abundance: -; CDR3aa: CSVEDRDSEQFF; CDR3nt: TGCAGCGTTGAGGACAGGGACAGTGAGCAGTTCTTC
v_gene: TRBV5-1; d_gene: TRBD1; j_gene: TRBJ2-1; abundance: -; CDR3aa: CASSSAGQGRNEQFF; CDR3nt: TGCGCCAGCAGCTCGGCGGGACAGGGGAGGAATGAGCAGTTCTTC
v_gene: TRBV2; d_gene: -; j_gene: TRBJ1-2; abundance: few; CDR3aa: CASKEATRKKYGYTF; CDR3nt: TGTGCCAGCAAGGAGGCGACAAGGAAAAAATATGGCTACACCTTC
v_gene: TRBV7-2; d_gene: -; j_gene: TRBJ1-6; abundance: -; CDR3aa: CASSLGGGGNSPLHF; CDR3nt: TGTGCCAGCAGCTTAGGCGGTGGGGGTAATTCACCCCTCCACTTT
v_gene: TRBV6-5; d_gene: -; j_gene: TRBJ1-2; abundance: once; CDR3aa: CASTLGGLMEGYTF; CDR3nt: TGTGCCAGCACCTTAGGAGGTCTCATGGAGGGCTACACCTTC
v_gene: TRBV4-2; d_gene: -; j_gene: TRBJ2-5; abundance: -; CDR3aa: CASSQEGTRGGETQYF; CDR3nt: TGTGCCAGCAGCCAAGAGGGAACTAGAGGTGGGGAGACCCAGTACTTC
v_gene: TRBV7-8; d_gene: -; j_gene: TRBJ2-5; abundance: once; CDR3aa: CASSLQQKQETQYF; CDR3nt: TGTGCCAGCAGCTTACAACAGAAACAAGAGACCCAGTACTTC
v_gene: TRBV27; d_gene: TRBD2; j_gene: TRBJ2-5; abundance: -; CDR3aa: CASRPPWTVSSGIETQYF; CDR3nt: TGTGCCAGCAGACCCCCGTGGACAGTCTCTAGCGGGATCGAGACCCAGTACTTC
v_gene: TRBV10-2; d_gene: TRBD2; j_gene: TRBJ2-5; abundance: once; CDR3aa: CASRTSGKETQYF; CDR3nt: TGCGCCAGCAGGACTAGCGGGAAAGAGACCCAGTACTTC
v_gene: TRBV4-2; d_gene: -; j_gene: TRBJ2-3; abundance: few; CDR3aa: CASREGRDTDTQYF; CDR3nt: TGTGCCAGCAGAGAAGGGCGGGACACAGATACGCAGTATTTT
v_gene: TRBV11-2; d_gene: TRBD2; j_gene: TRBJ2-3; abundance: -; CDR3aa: CASSLAPSSGRATDTQYF; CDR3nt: TGTGCCAGCAGCTTAGCCCCCAGTAGCGGGAGGGCCACAGATACGCAGTATTTT
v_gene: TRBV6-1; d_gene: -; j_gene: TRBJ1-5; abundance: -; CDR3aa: CASRDSSNQPQHF; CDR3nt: TGTGCCAGCAGGGATTCGAGCAATCAGCCCCAGCATTTT
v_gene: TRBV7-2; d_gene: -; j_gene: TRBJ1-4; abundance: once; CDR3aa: CASSFIANEKLFF; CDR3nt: TGTGCCAGCAGCTTTATAGCTAATGAAAAACTGTTTTTT
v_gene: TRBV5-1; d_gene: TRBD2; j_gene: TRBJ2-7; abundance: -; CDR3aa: CASSLVASGAYEQYF; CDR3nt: TGCGCCAGCAGCTTGGTAGCGAGCGGGGCGTACGAGCAGTACTTC
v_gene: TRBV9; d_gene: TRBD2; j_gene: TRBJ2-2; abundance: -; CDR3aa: CASSTRLAGATGELFF; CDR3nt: TGTGCCAGCAGCACACGACTAGCGGGAGCCACCGGGGAGCTGTTTTTT
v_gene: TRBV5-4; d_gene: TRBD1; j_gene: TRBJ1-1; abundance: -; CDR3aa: CASSLPGQLNTEAFF; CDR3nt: TGTGCCAGCAGCTTGCCGGGACAGTTGAACACTGAAGCTTTCTTT
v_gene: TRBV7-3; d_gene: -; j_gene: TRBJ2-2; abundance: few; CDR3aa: CASSPGTGYTGELFF; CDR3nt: TGTGCCAGCAGCCCCGGAACAGGGTACACCGGGGAGCTGTTTTTT
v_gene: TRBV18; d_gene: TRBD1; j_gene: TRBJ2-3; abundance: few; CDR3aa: CASSPRDSDTTTSTDTQYF; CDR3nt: TGTGCCAGCTCACCACGGGACAGCGATACGACTACTAGCACAGATACGCAGTATTTT
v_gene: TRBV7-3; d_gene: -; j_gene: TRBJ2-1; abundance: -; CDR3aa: CASSLNRAGAPNEQFF; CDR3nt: TGTGCCAGCAGCTTGAATCGGGCGGGGGCCCCCAATGAGCAGTTCTTC
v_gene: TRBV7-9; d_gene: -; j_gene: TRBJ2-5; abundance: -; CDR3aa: CASSLNWGSAQETQYF; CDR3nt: TGTGCCAGCAGCTTAAACTGGGGGAGCGCCCAAGAGACCCAGTACTTC
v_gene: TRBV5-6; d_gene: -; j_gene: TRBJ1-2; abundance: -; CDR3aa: CASSSAVFGRDGYTF; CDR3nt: TGTGCCAGCAGCTCAGCGGTGTTCGGTCGGGATGGCTACACCTTC
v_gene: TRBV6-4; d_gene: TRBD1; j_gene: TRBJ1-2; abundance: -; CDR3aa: CASSATGGANYGYTF; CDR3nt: TGTGCCAGCAGTGCCACAGGGGGCGCCAACTATGGCTACACCTTC
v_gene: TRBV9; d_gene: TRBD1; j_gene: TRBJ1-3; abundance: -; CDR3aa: CASSVVPGGGSGGNTIYF; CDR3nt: TGTGCCAGCAGCGTAGTCCCCGGAGGGGGCAGCGGTGGAAACACCATATATTTT